This T cell receptor (beta chain) originates from a study of T cell repertoires in cytomegalovirus infection. Study in general: Recently identified HLA-C-restricted CMV epitopes were among the peptides used. CMV infection and matching HLA type were both indicated by public TCR beta signatures.

This clonotype was seen many times. The antigen is unknown. TCRdb called the reads again in MiXCR, with one record for every CDR3 protein. The table includes about 270,000 distinct CDR3 sequences, around 20% detected once. Study conclusions and caveats: The ex vivo response was dominated by HLA-C-restricted CMV-specific TCR beta clonotypes. The cumulative frequency of public TCR beta families distinguished individuals who carried CMV together with the relevant HLA.

This sample comprised cultured PBMCs, obtained from culture after CMV antigen stimulation. The receptor was derived from a human donor in good health (CMV status not recorded). Some clones in this sample may be carry-over from other donors' samples.

This chain's CDR3 is CASSLVSTKETQYF. CDR3 nucleotide sequence: TGTGCCAGCAGCTTGGTCTCGACTAAAGAGACCCAGTACTTC. V is TRBV5-6 and J is TRBJ2-5, with D tentatively TRBD2 (5 bases). Trimming took 0 bases from V and 3 from J, leaving 9 bases between them. CDR3 size: 14 residues. Germline CDR1 reads SGHDT; CDR2 reads YYEEEE.